The clone carrying this T cell receptor beta chain occurred many times. What it recognizes is unknown. Trimming took off 2 bases at V and 6 bases at J, with 12 bases between the two ends. Germline CDR1 reads SGHAT; CDR2 reads FQNNGV. CDR3 length equals 14 residues. The sample is drawn from a study of T cells in Graves' hyperthyroidism and ophthalmopathy. Whole-study results and caveats: Model output signaled ophthalmopathy a median roughly six months ahead of onset.

The TCR beta CDR3 regions underwent amplification using RNA transcripts as the source. The HTBI primer set drove a first-round RT-PCR of the TCR CDR3. One entry per CDR3 protein, called by TCRdb with MiXCR from the multiplex PCR reads. The table shows around 350,000 distinct CDR3 sequences, with approximately 18% occurring only once. The genes are TRBV11-2 and TRBJ2-3, with a weak D call TRBD1 (5 bases). The sequenced sample consisted of blood. This receptor was identified in a woman aged 25-40 years with Graves' hyperthyroidism that later progressed to Graves' ophthalmopathy. The chain's CDR3 is CASSLTGIDDTQYF. The CDR3 bases are TGTGCCAGCAGCTTAACAGGAATAGATGATACGCAGTATTTT.